Listed here is a single T cell receptor beta chain. This specimen comes from a study of shared clonotypes between healthy human individuals. Germline CDR1 and CDR2: MNHNY and SVGAGI (reference sequence). The CDR3 contains 15 residues. V lost 2 bases, J lost 7 bases, and 17 bases lay in between. TCRdb keeps only in-frame clones here, not all; method: immunoSEQ multiplex PCR. The table lists about 2.3 million clones, approximately 95% of them singletons. The sequence was obtained from a man aged 18 to 29 in good health. Some clones in this sample may be carry-over from other donors' samples. The chain uses TRBV6-6 and TRBJ1-1; D gene unclear. Material for sequencing was naive CD4+ T cells from PBMCs. Documented subset: CD45RA+ positively selected. CDR3 sequence reads: CASSYGVMREIEAFF. CDR3 coding DNA: TGTGCCAGCAGTTACGGAGTGATGAGGGAAATTGAAGCTTTCTTT.